This entry lists 27 T cell receptor beta chains sequenced from one sample in a study of T cell repertoires in cytomegalovirus infection. These TCRs are of unknown antigen specificity. TCRdb reprocessed the reads via MiXCR and lists one record per CDR3 protein. The data contain 450,000 to 650,000 distinct CDR3 sequences, about 39% of them seen just once; the ten biggest clones take up about half. The sample in question was cultured PBMCs, obtained from culture after CMV antigen stimulation. Receptor source: a human donor in good health (CMV status not recorded). Some clones in this sample may be carry-over from other donors' samples.

This chain uses TRBV5-4 with TRBJ2-3; 13 bases align to TRBD2. The CDR3 is made up of 13 amino acids. The V and J ends lost 4 bases and 14 bases, in that order; junction bases with no gene match: 7. Germline V gives CDR1 SGHNT, CDR2 YYREEE (reference sequence). CDR3 sequence: CASSATSGRFVYF. CDR3 bases: TGTGCCAGCAGCGCGACTAGCGGGAGGTTCGTGTATTTT.

The V gene is TRBV20-1, the J gene TRBJ2-5; 12 bases line up with TRBD2. V lost 5 bases, J lost 5 bases, and 9 bases stayed unmatched. The germline V gene encodes CDR1 DFQATT and CDR2 SNEGSKA (reference sequence). The CDR3 is 15 amino acids. The CDR3 here is CSAHQLAGGRETQYF. The DNA of the CDR3 is TGCAGTGCTCACCAACTAGCGGGGGGCAGGGAGACCCAGTACTTC.

This clonotype has more than one count but fewer than ten. The rearrangement links TRBV20-1 to TRBJ2-5; 9 positions agree with TRBD2. V lost 4 bases and J lost 5; bases outside the gene matches: 5. The germline V gene encodes CDR1 DFQATT and CDR2 SNEGSKA (reference sequence). CDR3 length equals 13 residues. Here the CDR3 reads CSATLAGRETQYF. The CDR3 bases are TGCAGTGCTACTCTAGCGGGGCGGGAGACCCAGTACTTC.

The chain has TRBV12-3 or TRBV12-4 and TRBJ2-6; D is unclear. This CDR3 has 14 residues. V lost 6 bases, J lost 0 bases, and 6 bases lay in between. The CDR3 is CASRPFSGANVLTF. Here the CDR3 DNA reads TGTGCCAGCAGGCCGTTCTCTGGGGCCAACGTCCTGACTTTC.

The chain links TRBV14 to TRBJ1-1; D gene unclear. V shed 4 bases and J shed 5 bases, with 8 bases lying between them. The CDR3 contains 12 residues. CDR1 SGHDN and CDR2 FVKESK come from the germline V gene. CDR3 protein: CASSPSRTEAFF. The CDR3 DNA is TGTGCCAGCAGCCCGAGCCGAACTGAAGCTTTCTTT.

The V call is TRBV20-1, the J call TRBJ2-5, with 12 bases identical to TRBD2. The CDR3 has 16 residues. The junction had 7 bases not matched to a gene; V was cut back by 4 bases and J by 1 base. Per the germline V gene, CDR1 is DFQATT and CDR2 is SNEGSKA (reference sequence). The CDR3 reads CSATVPSGGAQETQYF. Here the CDR3 DNA reads TGCAGTGCTACCGTTCCTAGCGGGGGGGCCCAAGAGACCCAGTACTTC.

The chain carries TRBV2 and TRBJ1-5; unclear D gene. Germline V CDR1 and CDR2: SNHLY, FYNNEI. The CDR3 has 10 residues. V dropped 6 bases and J dropped 3 bases, with 0 bases sitting between them. CDR3 residues: CASSNQPQHF. The CDR3 region has the DNA TGTGCCAGCAGCAATCAGCCCCAGCATTTT.

The chain uses TRBV6-6 and TRBJ2-7; D remains unclear. This CDR3 contains 13 residues. Between the trimmed V and J ends, which lost 8 bases and 2 bases, there was a span of 13 bases. Per germline, CDR1 MNHNY and CDR2 SVGAGI (reference sequence). Here the CDR3 reads CASGLAETYEQYF. The CDR3, as DNA: TGTGCCAGCGGGTTGGCGGAAACCTACGAGCAGTACTTC.

This clonotype showed up just once. The chain recombines TRBV20-1 with TRBJ2-7; 11 bases are a match to TRBD2. This CDR3 has 15 residues. Germline V gene sequence: CDR1 DFQATT, CDR2 SNEGSKA (reference sequence). V lost 5 bases and J lost 5; bases outside the gene matches: 11. The CDR3 DNA follows: TGCAGTGCTCGACCTCGACTAGCGGGGTCAAACGAGCAGTACTTC. Protein product: CSARPRLAGSNEQYF.

V is TRBV20-1 and J is TRBJ2-7, with 10 bases fitting TRBD2. The CDR3 extends over 14 amino acids. The ends lost 3 bases at V and 4 bases at J; junction bases unmatched: 6. Germline CDR1 reads DFQATT; CDR2 reads SNEGSKA (reference sequence). CDR3 loop: CSASRASGSYEQYF. CDR3 DNA sequence: TGCAGTGCTAGTAGGGCTAGCGGGAGTTACGAGCAGTACTTC.

This clonotype was detected ten times or more. The V gene is TRBV7-2, the J gene TRBJ2-1; the D gene is possibly TRBD2 (7 bases). With 0 bases removed from V and 4 bases from J, the gap between germline ends came to 10 bases. CDR1 and CDR2 (germline): SGHTA, FQGNSA. This CDR3 has 15 amino acids. The DNA for the CDR3 is TGTGCCAGCAGCTTAGCGGGGGGGCTTTACAATGAGCAGTTCTTC. This translates into CASSLAGGLYNEQFF.

This clonotype was seen a few times. The rearrangement joins TRBV6-1 to TRBJ2-7; TRBD1 is a possible D gene (5 bases). The ends were cut back, 1 base at V and 4 bases at J, with 17 bases in the middle. Germline V gene lookup returns CDR1 MNHNS and CDR2 SASEGT. This CDR3 has 16 amino acids. The CDR3 is CASSEDLKLQGYEQYF. In DNA, the CDR3 is TGTGCCAGCAGTGAAGATTTGAAACTCCAGGGTTACGAGCAGTACTTC.

The V call is TRBV29-1, the J call TRBJ1-2; maybe TRBD1 (5 bases). The V gene's germline CDR1 is SQVTM and CDR2 ANQGSEA. Trimming shortened V by 5 bases and J by 8 bases, and 12 bases separated the two germline ends. This CDR3 has 11 amino acids. CDR3: CSVSGPGGYTF. The DNA of the CDR3 is TGCAGCGTTTCTGGGCCAGGGGGCTACACCTTC.

V is TRBV20-1 and J is TRBJ1-5; no clear D gene. Germline-derived CDR1 and CDR2 are DFQATT and SNEGSKA (reference sequence). The CDR3 covers 13 residues. V was cut by 3 bases and J by 4 bases, with 10 bases left in between. CDR3 in DNA: TGCAGTGCTAGTGTGTCGAGGAATCAGCCCCAGCATTTT. It specifies CSASVSRNQPQHF.

In its sample, this clonotype was seen a few times. V is TRBV12-3 or TRBV12-4 and J is TRBJ1-1; 10 positions agree with TRBD1. V lost 5 bases to trimming and J lost 2 bases; unmatched junction nucleotides: 11. This CDR3 comprises 17 residues. CDR3 sequence (DNA): TGTGCCAGCAGTCCTTCCGGACAGGGGGTAGTAAACACTGAAGCTTTCTTT. Translation gives CASSPSGQGVVNTEAFF.

This clonotype was detected a few times. The rearrangement uses TRBV7-2 and TRBJ1-5, with D tentatively TRBD1 (5 bases). Germline V lookup: CDR1 SGHTA, CDR2 FQGNSA. V was clipped by 5 bases and J by 5 bases, with 7 bases between them. This CDR3 is 12 amino acids long. CDR3 bases: TGTGCCAGCAGCCAGGGTTATCAGCCCCAGCATTTT. Translation gives CASSQGYQPQHF.

The gene calls are TRBV7-6 and TRBJ2-7, with 14 bases fitting TRBD2. CDR1 is SGHVS and CDR2 is FNYEAQ in the germline V gene. Trimming at V came to 1 base and at J to 3 bases, leaving 2 bases not matched to a gene. The CDR3 consists of 16 residues. The CDR3 region is CASSLGTSGGIYEQYF. The CDR3 DNA reads TGTGCCAGCAGCTTAGGGACTAGCGGGGGGATCTACGAGCAGTACTTC.

The genes are TRBV6-2 or TRBV6-3 and TRBJ2-1, with D tentatively TRBD2 (5 bases). This CDR3 contains 13 residues. Germline loops: CDR1 MNHEY, CDR2 SVGEGT. V dropped 11 bases and J dropped 0 bases, with 11 bases sitting between them. CDR3 residues: CARRRSSYNEQFF. In nucleotides, the CDR3 is TGTGCCCGCCGGAGGAGCTCCTACAATGAGCAGTTCTTC.

The rearrangement uses TRBV12-3 or TRBV12-4 and TRBJ1-5, with 7 bases aligning to TRBD1. V was clipped by 7 bases and J by 5 bases; unmatched bases: 5. This CDR3 region has 13 residues. The chain's CDR3 is CASTLQGDQPQHF. The CDR3 nucleotides are TGTGCCAGCACCCTTCAGGGGGATCAGCCCCAGCATTTT.

The chain employs TRBV20-1 and TRBJ2-7, with TRBD2 matching 9 bases. The CDR3 is 15 amino acids. Germline V gene sequence: CDR1 DFQATT, CDR2 SNEGSKA (reference sequence). V trimming: 6 bases; J trimming: 1 base; junction bases outside the gene matches: 10. As DNA, the CDR3 is TGCAGTGCACAGAGACTAGCGGCAGGTTCCTACGAGCAGTACTTC. Translation: CSAQRLAAGSYEQYF.

This clonotype was observed a few times. This CDR3 is CASRATGYEQYF. The CDR3 DNA reads TGTGCCAGCAGAGCAACAGGTTACGAGCAGTACTTC. This chain links TRBV12-3 or TRBV12-4 with TRBJ2-7; the D gene is possibly TRBD1 (5 bases). This CDR3 region has 12 residues. V was shortened by 6 bases and J by 4 bases, with 10 bases between the two germline ends.

This clonotype appeared a few times. The CDR3 DNA sequence: TGCAGTGCTAGTCGAGGGGGTGGCGGTCTTGTTATGGGCTACACCTTC. Its protein is CSASRGGGGLVMGYTF. The chain links TRBV20-1 to TRBJ1-2; D is perhaps TRBD1 (6 bases). V lost 3 bases and J 8 bases, leaving 25 bases between the germline ends. This CDR3 comprises 16 residues. Looked up from germline, CDR1 is DFQATT and CDR2 is SNEGSKA (reference sequence).

A few counts support this clonotype. The chain carries TRBV7-6 and TRBJ2-1; D may be TRBD2 (6 bases). The CDR3 extends over 17 amino acids. Between the trimmed V and J ends, which lost 3 bases and 0 bases, there was a span of 15 bases. Germline V gene data show CDR1 as SGHVS and CDR2 as FNYEAQ. This CDR3 is CASSFPYGSSSYNEQFF. The CDR3 DNA reads as TGTGCCAGCAGCTTTCCCTACGGGAGTAGCTCCTACAATGAGCAGTTCTTC. Full variable domain (rest looked up from reference TRBV7-6 and TRBJ2-1): GAGVSQSPRYKVTKRGQDVALRCDPISGHVSLYWYRQALGQGPEFLTYFNYEAQQDKSGLPNDRFSAERPEGSISTLTIQRTEQRDSAMYRCASSFPYGSSSYNEQFFGPGTRLTVL.

The chain has TRBV6-6 and TRBJ2-5; perhaps TRBD1 as D (5 bases). The V gene's germline CDR1 is MNHNY and CDR2 SVGAGI (reference sequence). The CDR3 has 15 amino acids. Trimming removed 2 bases from V and 5 bases from J, with 15 bases in between. Written as DNA, the CDR3 is TGTGCCAGCAGTTACCGCCAGGGTCGTATGGAGACCCAGTACTTC. This encodes CASSYRQGRMETQYF.

This clonotype was seen only a few times. This chain uses TRBV7-2 with TRBJ2-5, with 8 bases fitting TRBD2. The CDR3 covers 14 residues. The germline V gene encodes CDR1 SGHTA and CDR2 FQGNSA. V gave up 5 bases and J gave up 3 bases; unmatched junction bases: 5. CDR3 nucleotide sequence: TGTGCCAGCAGCGCCGGACTAGCAAAAGAGACCCAGTACTTC. This gives the protein CASSAGLAKETQYF. The full variable domain, its missing parts supplied by reference TRBV7-2 and TRBJ2-5, is GAGVSQSPSNKVTEKGKDVELRCDPISGHTALYWYRQSLGQGLEFLIYFQGNSAPDKSGLPSDRFSAERTGGSVSTLTIQRTQQEDSAVYLCASSAGLAKETQYFGPGTRLLVL.

The chain uses TRBV6-1 and TRBJ2-7, with TRBD1 matching 7 bases. CDR3 size: 16 residues. V dropped 5 bases and J dropped 0; count of bases not matched to a gene: 10. CDR1 MNHNS and CDR2 SASEGT come from the germline V gene. The CDR3 DNA is TGTGCCAGCAGTCGACCCCCCGGGACAGCCTCCTACGAGCAGTACTTC. Translation: CASSRPPGTASYEQYF.

The CDR3 nucleotides read TGTGCCAGCAGTTTATTCGGGACGGGGGGTAGGCAGTTCTTC. This translates into CASSLFGTGGRQFF. The genes are TRBV12-3 or TRBV12-4 and TRBJ2-1; TRBD2 agrees at 7 bases. V dropped 2 bases and J dropped 12; count of bases not matched to a gene: 10. This CDR3 is built from 14 residues.